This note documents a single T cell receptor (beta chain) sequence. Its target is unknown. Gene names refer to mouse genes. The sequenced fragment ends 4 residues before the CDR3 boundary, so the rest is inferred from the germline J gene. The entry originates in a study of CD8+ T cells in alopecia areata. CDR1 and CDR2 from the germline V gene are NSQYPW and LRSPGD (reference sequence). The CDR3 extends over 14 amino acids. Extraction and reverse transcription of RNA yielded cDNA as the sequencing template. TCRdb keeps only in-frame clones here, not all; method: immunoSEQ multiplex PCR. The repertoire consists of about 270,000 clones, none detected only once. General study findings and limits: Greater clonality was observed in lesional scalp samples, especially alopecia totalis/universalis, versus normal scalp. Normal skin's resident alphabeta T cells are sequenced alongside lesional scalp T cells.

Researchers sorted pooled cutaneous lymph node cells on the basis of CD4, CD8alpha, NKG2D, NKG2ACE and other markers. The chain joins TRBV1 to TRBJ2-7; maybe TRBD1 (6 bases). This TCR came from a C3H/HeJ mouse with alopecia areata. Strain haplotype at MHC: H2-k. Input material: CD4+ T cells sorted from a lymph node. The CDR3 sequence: CTCSADAGQYEQYF. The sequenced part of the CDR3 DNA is TGCACCTGCAGTGCAGATGCGGGACAATAT.